This TCR beta chain was captured in a study of identical twins. Per the germline V gene, CDR1 is DFQATT and CDR2 is SNEGSKA (reference sequence). Trimming stripped 3 bases from V and 7 bases from J, with 16 bases between. This CDR3 is built from 14 residues. MiXCR, run by TCRdb on the 5' RACE reads, gives a single entry per CDR3 protein. This sample has some 1,600,000 distinct CDR3 sequences; 25% to 35% occur once, and the top ten carry more than 0.25%. Findings of the study overall: Abundant beta clonotypes from cord blood bore fewer insertions; memory repertoires lacked this pattern. Models underpredicted monozygotic twin sharing of out-of-frame TCR alpha. The study found excess low generation probability among twin-shared out-of-frame alpha sequences.

In regard to this clonotype: The antigen is unknown.

Sequencing was done on a sample of cord blood. The chain links TRBV20-1 to TRBJ2-1; D is ambiguous. This TCR derives from a newborn girl in good health. The CDR3 coding sequence is TGCAGTGCTAGGGGCGGAACCCAGATTAATGAGCAGTTCTTC. It codes for CSARGGTQINEQFF.